One and the same sample provided the 16 T cell receptor beta chains below, sequenced in a study of T cell responses to AZD1222 COVID-19 vaccine. The repertoire was sequenced with immunoSEQ multiplex PCR; TCRdb's copy has only in-frame clones and lacks some. There are approximately 76,000 clones in the sample; about 93% occur only once, and roughly 4.8% lies in the top ten. The specimen comprised peripheral blood, sampled on day 0 of MenACWY control vaccination. These receptors were collected from an adult in good health.

The chain uses TRBV28 and TRBJ1-5; D perhaps matches TRBD1 (6 bases). The V gene's germline CDR1 is MDHEN and CDR2 SYDVKM. The V and J ends lost 6 bases and 1 base respectively, with 13 bases between them. The CDR3 has 15 residues. CDR3 in amino acids: CASSFTGSSNQPQHF. DNA of the CDR3: TGTGCCAGCAGCTTCACAGGGTCGAGCAATCAGCCCCAGCATTTT.

The chain links TRBV6-6 to TRBJ2-1; 9 nucleotides line up with TRBD2. In germline, CDR1 is MNHNY, CDR2 SVGAGI (reference sequence). Unmatched junction bases numbered 1, after V lost 5 bases and J lost 5 bases. The CDR3 extends over 13 amino acids. CDR3 region: CASSPSGDNEQFF. In DNA form, the CDR3 reads TGTGCCAGCAGTCCTAGCGGGGACAATGAGCAGTTCTTC.

The chain combines TRBV5-6 with TRBJ1-6, with D possibly matching TRBD1 (5 bases). Trimming pared 2 bases from V and 9 bases from J, leaving 12 bases between. The CDR3 runs to 14 residues. CDR1 and CDR2 (germline): SGHDT, YYEEEE. For the CDR3, the DNA is TGTGCCAGCAGCTTCAGGGAAATAGGTTCACCCCTCCACTTT. Its protein is CASSFREIGSPLHF.

The V call is TRBV6-1, the J call TRBJ2-7, with D possibly being TRBD1 (7 bases). With 1 base removed from V and 11 bases from J, the gap between germline ends came to 12 bases. The V gene's germline CDR1 is MNHNS and CDR2 SASEGT. This CDR3 region has 12 residues. CDR3: CASSEVGGGEYF. DNA of the CDR3: TGTGCCAGCAGTGAAGTAGGGGGCGGGGAGTACTTC.

CDR3 sequence: CASSVVFTGELFF. In DNA, the CDR3 is TGTGCCAGCAGCGTAGTCTTCACCGGGGAGCTGTTTTTT. This chain links TRBV9 with TRBJ2-2; D is ambiguous. Germline loops: CDR1 SGDLS, CDR2 YYNGEE. The CDR3 sequence is 13 residues long. Trimming cost V 0 bases and J 4 bases, with 4 bases left between them.

This rearrangement joins TRBV27 to TRBJ2-2; D is perhaps TRBD2 (5 bases). The germline gives CDR1 MNHEY, CDR2 SMNVEV (reference sequence). Trimming shortened V by 6 bases and J by 4 bases, and 12 bases separated the two germline ends. The CDR3 is 14 amino acids. The CDR3 loop is CASRTKRFTGELFF. DNA of the CDR3: TGTGCCAGCAGGACGAAGCGGTTCACCGGGGAGCTGTTTTTT.

This chain connects TRBV19 to TRBJ2-1, with 8 bases that match TRBD2. Germline CDR1 and CDR2: LNHDA and SQIVND (reference sequence). J gave up 5 bases and V 4 bases, and 7 bases lay outside the gene matches. The CDR3 runs 15 residues. CDR3 nucleotide sequence: TGTGCCAGTAGTACAAATAGCGGGATAAACAATGAGCAGTTCTTC. Protein sequence: CASSTNSGINNEQFF.

This clone was detected only once. DNA for the CDR3: TGTGCCACCAGCAGAGACAGAGCGGGGGAACAGCCCCAGCATTTT. Amino acid sequence: CATSRDRAGEQPQHF. The rearrangement links TRBV15 to TRBJ1-5; D may be TRBD1 (5 bases). The germline V gene has CDR1 LNHNV and CDR2 YYDKDF (reference sequence). Trimming stripped 0 bases from V and 7 bases from J, with 13 bases between. The CDR3 is 15 residues long.

The chain links TRBV6-5 to TRBJ1-2; no reliable D call. Trimming stripped 11 bases from V and 8 bases from J, with 18 bases between. This CDR3 comprises 12 residues. Germline V gene lookup returns CDR1 MNHEY and CDR2 SVGAGI. CDR3 protein: CAVSKGIGGYTF. In nucleotides, the CDR3 is TGTGCCGTCAGCAAGGGAATTGGCGGCTACACCTTC.

The chain couples TRBV18 to TRBJ2-1; D ambiguous. CDR3 size: 13 residues. Between the trimmed V and J ends, which lost 2 bases and 2 bases, there was a span of 4 bases. Germline-derived CDR1 and CDR2 are KGHSH and LQKENI. CDR3 amino acids: CASSPVTYNEQFF. The CDR3 nucleotides are TGTGCCAGCTCACCAGTCACCTACAATGAGCAGTTCTTC.

V and J are TRBV27 and TRBJ1-4; no definite D call. The CDR3 sequence is 13 residues long. Per the germline V gene, CDR1 is MNHEY and CDR2 is SMNVEV (reference sequence). V lost 3 bases and J lost 7, with 9 bases in between. CDR3 sequence: CASSFVLTEKLFF. The DNA for the CDR3 is TGTGCCAGCAGTTTTGTTCTCACTGAAAAACTGTTTTTT. The full variable domain, its missing parts supplied by reference TRBV27 and TRBJ1-4, is EAQVTQNPRYLITVTGKKLTVTCSQNMNHEYMSWYRQDPGLGLRQIYYSMNVEVTDKGDVPEGYKVSRKEKRNFPLILESPSPNQTSLYFCASSFVLTEKLFFGSGTQLSVL.

The CDR3 loop reads CAIRAPGQQETQYF. CDR3 nucleotide sequence: TGTGCCATCAGAGCCCCGGGACAGCAAGAGACCCAGTACTTC. The chain links TRBV10-3 to TRBJ2-5; 7 nucleotides align to TRBD1. Trimming took 6 bases from V and 2 from J; bases not matched to a gene: 6. CDR3 length: 14 amino acids. Germline V gene lookup returns CDR1 ENHRY and CDR2 SYGVKD.

The chain is built from TRBV30 and TRBJ1-1; 8 bases fit TRBD1. With 7 bases clipped from V and 0 bases from J, the junction kept 4 bases outside the gene matches. CDR3 length: 13 residues. Germline loops: CDR1 GTSNPN, CDR2 SVGIG (reference sequence). The DNA for the CDR3 is TGTGCCTCCCGGGGACAGGTGAACACTGAAGCTTTCTTT. The encoded protein is CASRGQVNTEAFF.

This clone was counted a single time. V usage is TRBV6-5 and J usage is TRBJ2-5; D is undetermined. CDR3 length: 13 residues. Germline-derived CDR1 and CDR2 are MNHEY and SVGAGI. Trimming took 2 bases from V and 3 from J, leaving 7 bases between them. CDR3 sequence reads: CASSYNEKETQYF. CDR3 coding DNA: TGTGCCAGCAGTTACAACGAGAAAGAGACCCAGTACTTC.

The chain recombines TRBV7-9 with TRBJ2-6; possible D gene TRBD1, 6 bases. The V end lost 0 bases, the J end lost 4 bases, and 10 bases lay between the germline ends. The CDR3 runs to 16 residues. Germline-derived CDR1 and CDR2 are SEHNR and FQNEAQ (reference sequence). CDR3 loop: CASSLAAGAGANVLTF. The CDR3 DNA follows: TGTGCCAGCAGCTTAGCTGCAGGGGCAGGGGCCAACGTCCTGACTTTC. Together with reference TRBV7-9 and TRBJ2-6, the CDR3 gives the full variable domain: DTGVSQNPRHKITKRGQNVTFRCDPISEHNRLYWYRQTLGQGPEFLTYFQNEAQLEKSRLLSDRFSAERPKGSFSTLEIQRTEQGDSAMYLCASSLAAGAGANVLTFGAGSRLTVL.

The chain carries TRBV2 and TRBJ2-1; tentatively, D is TRBD1 or TRBD2 (5 bases each). Trimming left V 8 bases short and J 12 bases short, with 14 bases between. This CDR3 spans 11 amino acids. CDR1 and CDR2 (germline): SNHLY, FYNNEI. This CDR3 reads CASAAPGRQFF. Written as DNA, the CDR3 is TGTGCCAGCGCGGCGCCGGGACGGCAGTTCTTC.